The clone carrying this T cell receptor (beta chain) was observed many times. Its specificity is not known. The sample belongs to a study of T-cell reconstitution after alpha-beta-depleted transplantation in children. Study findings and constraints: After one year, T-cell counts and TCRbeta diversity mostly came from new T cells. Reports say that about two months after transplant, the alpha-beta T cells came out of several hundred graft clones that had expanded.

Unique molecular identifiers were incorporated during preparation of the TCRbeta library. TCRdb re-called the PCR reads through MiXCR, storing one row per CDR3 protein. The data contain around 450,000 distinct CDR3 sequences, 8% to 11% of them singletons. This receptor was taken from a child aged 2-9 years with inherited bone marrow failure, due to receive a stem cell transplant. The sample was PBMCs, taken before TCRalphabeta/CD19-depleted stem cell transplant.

The CDR3 region is CASSVEPGTSGKVYF. The CDR3 nucleotides are TGCGCCAGCAGCGTCGAGCCGGGGACTAGCGGGAAGGTATACTTC. The chain carries TRBV4-1 and TRBJ2-7, with 13 positions matching TRBD2. With 5 bases clipped from V and 13 bases from J, the junction kept 14 bases outside the gene matches. This CDR3 is 15 amino acids long. Per the germline V gene, CDR1 is MGHRA and CDR2 is YSYEKL.